What follows are 16 T cell receptor beta chains derived from one specimen sequenced in a study of T cell responses to AZD1222 COVID-19 vaccine. TCRdb keeps only in-frame clones here, not all; method: immunoSEQ multiplex PCR. The sample lists 130,000 to 150,000 clones; 82% were seen once. Sequenced here: peripheral blood, sampled on day 0 of MenACWY control vaccination. The source is an adult in good health.

This rearrangement joins TRBV20-1 to TRBJ1-1; D call uncertain. CDR1 and CDR2 (germline): DFQATT, SNEGSKA (reference sequence). The CDR3 sequence is 8 residues long. The CDR3 reads CNTNRAFF. The CDR3 coding sequence is TGCAACACCAATAGGGCTTTCTTT.

This chain connects TRBV7-2 to TRBJ2-7; 7 bases are shared with TRBD1. The CDR3 has 16 residues. Germline loops: CDR1 SGHTA, CDR2 FQGNSA. V trimming: 8 bases; J trimming: 5 bases; junction bases outside the gene matches: 18. CDR3 loop: CASSPTLTGRVHEQYF. The CDR3 DNA sequence: TGTGCCAGCTCCCCCACCCTGACAGGGCGGGTCCACGAGCAGTACTTC.

This chain joins TRBV2 and TRBJ2-4; 10 bases line up with TRBD1. In germline, CDR1 is SNHLY, CDR2 FYNNEI. V shed 6 bases, J shed 2 bases, and the junction held 10 bases outside the gene matches. The CDR3 has 17 residues. CDR3 sequence (DNA): TGTGCCAGCAGGACACCGGGACAGGGGACGTCCAAAAACATTCAGTACTTC. Its protein product is CASRTPGQGTSKNIQYF.

The genes are TRBV5-8 and TRBJ1-5; D is ambiguous. Germline CDR1 SGHTS, CDR2 YDEGEE. V was trimmed by 2 bases and J by 4 bases, leaving 7 bases between them. The CDR3 covers 13 residues. The CDR3 loop reads CASSFLGNQPQHF. The CDR3, as DNA: TGTGCCAGCAGCTTCTTGGGGAATCAGCCCCAGCATTTT.

The chain employs TRBV6-2 or TRBV6-3 and TRBJ2-7, with D unclear. The length of the CDR3 is 12 residues. Trimming took off 5 bases at V and 3 bases at J, with 8 bases between the two ends. CDR1 MNHEY and CDR2 SVGEGT come from the germline V gene. The CDR3, as DNA: TGTGCCAGCAGTCGAACTTACTACGAGCAGTACTTC. The encoded protein is CASSRTYYEQYF.

The chain combines TRBV2 with TRBJ1-1; 9 bases agree with TRBD1. V lost 6 bases to trimming and J lost 1 base; unmatched junction nucleotides: 3. Germline V lookup: CDR1 SNHLY, CDR2 FYNNEI. The CDR3 totals 14 residues. The CDR3 loop is CASRRGQGNTEAFF. Written as DNA, the CDR3 is TGTGCCAGCAGGAGGGGACAGGGGAACACTGAAGCTTTCTTT.

This clone was seen a handful of times. This rearrangement joins TRBV2 to TRBJ1-5; maybe TRBD1 (5 bases). The CDR3 length is 16 residues. The V end lost 1 base, the J end lost 1 base, and 11 bases lay between the germline ends. Germline CDR1 and CDR2: SNHLY and FYNNEI. CDR3 in amino acids: CASSEVGGVSNQPQHF. The CDR3 DNA is TGTGCCAGCAGTGAAGTCGGAGGGGTCAGCAATCAGCCCCAGCATTTT.

In its sample, this clone was seen once. This chain connects TRBV5-1 to TRBJ2-5, with 7 nucleotides matching TRBD1. V was clipped by 4 bases and J by 5 bases; unmatched bases: 5. Germline lookup yields CDR1 SGHRS and CDR2 YFSETQ. CDR3 length: 13 amino acids. The CDR3 is CASSNRGPETQYF. The CDR3 nucleotides are TGCGCCAGCAGCAACAGGGGTCCGGAGACCCAGTACTTC.

The chain recombines TRBV11-2 with TRBJ2-3, with D tentatively TRBD1 (7 bases). Trimming removed 6 bases from V and 1 base from J, with 17 bases in between. CDR1 and CDR2 from the germline V gene are SGHAT and FQNNGV. This CDR3 comprises 16 residues. The CDR3 here is CASRQGGGVGTDTQYF. In DNA, the CDR3 is TGTGCCAGCAGACAAGGGGGCGGGGTAGGCACAGATACGCAGTATTTT.

The V call is TRBV19, the J call TRBJ2-4, with D unresolved. Germline-derived CDR1 and CDR2 are LNHDA and SQIVND (reference sequence). The CDR3 contains 15 residues. V dropped 6 bases and J dropped 3 bases, with 15 bases sitting between them. The CDR3 nucleotides read TGTGCCAGTAGAAGCCTAAAGCGATTCAAAAACATTCAGTACTTC. Its protein product is CASRSLKRFKNIQYF. The full variable domain, in which reference TRBV19 and TRBJ2-4 provide the parts outside the CDR3, is DGGITQSPKYLFRKEGQNVTLSCEQNLNHDAMYWYRQDPGQGLRLIYYSQIVNDFQKGDIAEGYSVSREKKESFPLTVTSAQKNPTAFYLCASRSLKRFKNIQYFGAGTRLSVL.

The chain recombines TRBV9 with TRBJ2-7, with D unclear. Trimming took off 0 bases at V and 1 base at J, with 8 bases between the two ends. The CDR3 is made up of 14 amino acids. Looked up from germline, CDR1 is SGDLS and CDR2 is YYNGEE. CDR3 coding DNA: TGTGCCAGCAGCGTAGAATGGTATTCCTACGAGCAGTACTTC. Translation: CASSVEWYSYEQYF.

This chain uses TRBV5-6 with TRBJ1-1, with a tentative D call TRBD1 (5 bases). This CDR3 has 13 residues. V shed 2 bases and J shed 1 base, with 6 bases lying between them. CDR1 is SGHDT, CDR2 YYEEEE, per germline. The CDR3 reads CASSFGANTEAFF. CDR3 DNA: TGTGCCAGCAGCTTTGGGGCGAACACTGAAGCTTTCTTT.

The chain joins TRBV11-1 to TRBJ1-1, with D uncertain. V shed 5 bases and J shed 7 bases, with 14 bases lying between them. The CDR3 totals 13 residues. The germline gives CDR1 SGHAT, CDR2 FQDESV (reference sequence). The CDR3 coding sequence is TGTGCCAGCAGCCTAGGACCAATTCTTGAAGCTTTCTTT. Translating it yields CASSLGPILEAFF.

The V call is TRBV7-9, the J call TRBJ1-1, with D perhaps TRBD1 (5 bases). The CDR3 contains 15 residues. Germline V lookup: CDR1 SEHNR, CDR2 FQNEAQ (reference sequence). V gave up 3 bases and J gave up 4 bases, with 15 bases separating them. The CDR3, as DNA: TGTGCCAGCAGCTTGAATGGTCAGGGAACCACTGAAGCTTTCTTT. Residues: CASSLNGQGTTEAFF.

In its sample, this clone was seen a few times. The V gene is TRBV9, the J gene TRBJ1-2; tentative D call: TRBD1 (6 bases). Trimming removed 4 bases at V and 0 bases at J, with 16 bases between. Germline-derived CDR1 and CDR2 are SGDLS and YYNGEE. The CDR3 has 16 residues. CDR3 nucleotide sequence: TGTGCCAGCAGCCCTAGGGGGACACTCACTAACTATGGCTACACCTTC. The encoded protein is CASSPRGTLTNYGYTF.

V usage is TRBV30 and J usage is TRBJ1-3; tentatively, D is TRBD1 (6 bases). The length of the CDR3 is 17 residues. Trimming took 4 bases from V and 0 from J, leaving 19 bases between them. Germline CDR1 is GTSNPN and CDR2 is SVGIG (reference sequence). CDR3 nucleotides: TGTGCCTGGACCTCCCTGGGGGGACACCTCTCTGGAAACACCATATATTTT. Its protein product is CAWTSLGGHLSGNTIYF.